Each of the 8 T cell receptor beta chains below was sequenced from the same sample in a study of blood T cell repertoires in COVID-19. The table came from immunoSEQ multiplex PCR; TCRdb's copy has only in-frame clones and leaves some out. Seen here are fewer than 650,000 clones, 85% to 90% observed once, and the top ten hold around 7.8%. The material sequenced was peripheral blood. The receptor source for this set is a woman between 45 and 60 years old with COVID-19, enrolled during active disease.

J is TRBJ1-4 and V is TRBV7-9; no clear D. V gave up 5 bases and J gave up 8 bases, with 12 bases separating them. Germline V gene sequence: CDR1 SEHNR, CDR2 FQNEAQ (reference sequence). The CDR3 covers 13 residues. This CDR3 reads CASSVIGKEKLFF. The CDR3 bases are TGTGCCAGCAGCGTTATCGGGAAGGAAAAACTGTTTTTT.

This chain uses TRBV9 with TRBJ2-1, with D uncertain. V shed 0 bases and J shed 8 bases, with 9 bases lying between them. The V gene's germline CDR1 is SGDLS and CDR2 YYNGEE. The length of the CDR3 is 13 residues. The CDR3 nucleotides are TGTGCCAGCAGCGTAGGAAGTCCGGATGAGCAGTTCTTC. Amino acids: CASSVGSPDEQFF.

The CDR3 DNA follows: TGTGCCAGCAGCTTGCAGGGGGCGGAACAAGAGACCCAGTACTTC. This translates into CASSLQGAEQETQYF. The rearrangement joins TRBV5-6 to TRBJ2-5; 8 nucleotides line up with TRBD1. CDR1 and CDR2 from the germline V gene are SGHDT and YYEEEE. V was pared by 1 base and J by 2 bases, with 4 bases of the junction left unmatched. This CDR3 is 15 amino acids long.

This chain uses TRBV11-3 with TRBJ2-5; D unresolved. V was cut by 1 base and J by 2 bases, with 14 bases left in between. Germline CDR1 SGHNT, CDR2 YENEEA. There are 16 residues in the CDR3. The CDR3 nucleotides read TGTGCCAGCAGCTTAGGGTTAGTCTCCTCTCAAGAGACCCAGTACTTC. This gives the protein CASSLGLVSSQETQYF.

The CDR3 sequence: CASGSAGLGGEQFF. The CDR3 DNA follows: TGTGCCAGCGGCTCCGCAGGACTAGGGGGTGAGCAGTTCTTC. The genes are TRBV6-5 and TRBJ2-1; tentatively, D is TRBD2 (7 bases). The CDR3 totals 14 residues. Deletions cut 8 bases from V and 9 bases from J, with 20 bases between. Germline V CDR1 and CDR2: MNHEY, SVGAGI.

The chain uses TRBV11-2 and TRBJ2-7; 7 nucleotides match TRBD1. CDR1 is SGHAT, CDR2 FQNNGV, per germline. With V trimmed by 5 bases and J by 11 bases, 9 bases remained unmatched. CDR3 length: 12 amino acids. CDR3 bases: TGTGCCAGCAGCCCCCAGGGGGACGGGGAGTACTTC. It specifies CASSPQGDGEYF.

This clone was seen once. The V and J genes are TRBV6-1 and TRBJ1-5; a possible D gene is TRBD1 (5 bases). Germline loops: CDR1 MNHNS, CDR2 SASEGT. The CDR3 is 13 residues long. Deletions cut 1 base from V and 7 bases from J, with 8 bases between. CDR3 protein: CASSEEWGQPQHF. The CDR3 DNA sequence: TGTGCCAGCAGTGAAGAGTGGGGCCAGCCCCAGCATTTT.

V usage is TRBV30 and J usage is TRBJ1-5, with 8 positions matching TRBD1. V trimming: 1 base; J trimming: 7 bases; junction bases outside the gene matches: 6. Germline assignment: CDR1 GTSNPN and CDR2 SVGIG (reference sequence). The length of the CDR3 is 14 residues. CDR3 nucleotides: TGTGCCTGGAGTGATGACAGGGGCGGACAGCCCCAGCATTTT. It specifies CAWSDDRGGQPQHF.